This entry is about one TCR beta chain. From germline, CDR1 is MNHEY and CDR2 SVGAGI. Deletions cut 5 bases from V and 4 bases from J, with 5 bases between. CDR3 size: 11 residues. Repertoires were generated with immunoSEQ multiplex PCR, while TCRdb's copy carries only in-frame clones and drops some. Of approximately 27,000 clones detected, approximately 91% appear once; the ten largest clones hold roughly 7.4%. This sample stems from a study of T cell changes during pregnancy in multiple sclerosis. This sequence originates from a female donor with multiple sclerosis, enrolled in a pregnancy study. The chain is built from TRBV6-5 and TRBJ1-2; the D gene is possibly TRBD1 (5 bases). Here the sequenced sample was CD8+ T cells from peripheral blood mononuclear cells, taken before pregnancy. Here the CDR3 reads CASSDSYGYTF. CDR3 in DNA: TGTGCCAGCAGTGACAGCTATGGCTACACCTTC.